The 9 T cell receptor beta chains below come from one sample, sequenced in a study of T cells expressing NK-cell markers. Reprocessing the 5' RACE reads, TCRdb reports a single entry for every CDR3 protein and omits DNA. The table for this sample gives hundreds of thousands of distinct CDR3 sequences. The source material was blood T cells: a sorted CD56 or NKG2C T cell subset, CD4+ or CD8+ T cells, or bulk PBMC T cells (not recorded which). All receptors derive from a man aged 18 to 69 in good health.

V is TRBV4-2 and J is TRBJ2-1; the D call from TCRdb, TRBD2, cannot be confirmed without DNA. The germline gives CDR1 LGHNA, CDR2 YNFKEQ. The CDR3 extends over 17 amino acids. The CDR3 sequence is CASSQMGTSLLGNEQFF.

The chain combines TRBV5-1 with TRBJ2-1; as DNA is missing, the TRBD1 call by TCRdb cannot be tested. Germline V CDR1 and CDR2: SGHRS, YFSETQ. This CDR3 comprises 18 residues. This CDR3 reads CASSPRQGGRGSYNEQFF. Full variable domain (missing parts from reference TRBV5-1 and TRBJ2-1): KAGVTQTPRYLIKTRGQQVTLSCSPISGHRSVSWYQQTPGQGLQFLFEYFSETQRNKGNFPGRFSGRQFSNSRSEMNVSTLELGDSALYLCASSPRQGGRGSYNEQFFGPGTRLTVL.

This chain connects TRBV7-2 to TRBJ2-3; TCRdb gives TRBD1 as the D gene, but with no DNA this cannot be confirmed. The CDR3 has 16 amino acids. CDR1 is SGHTA, CDR2 FQGNSA, per germline. CDR3 amino acids: CASSPTGQVNTDTQYF.

The gene calls are TRBV29-1 and TRBJ2-5; there is no DNA to check the TCRdb D call of TRBD1. The germline CDR1 and CDR2 sequences are SQVTM and ANQGSEA. CDR3 length: 11 residues. This CDR3 is CSGTGQETQYF.

V and J are TRBV5-1 and TRBJ1-1; as DNA is missing, the TRBD1 call by TCRdb cannot be tested. CDR3 length equals 17 residues. Germline CDR1 and CDR2: SGHRS and YFSETQ. CDR3: CASSSGATNRPNTEAFF.

The genes are TRBV3-1 and TRBJ1-5; without DNA, the TCRdb call of TRBD1 cannot be checked. The germline V gene has CDR1 LGHDT and CDR2 YNNKEL (reference sequence). The CDR3 runs 16 residues. CDR3 amino acids: CASSQESRGSNQPQHF.

The chain carries TRBV7-2 and TRBJ2-7; TCRdb selects TRBD1, and the lack of DNA leaves this call unchecked. Per germline, CDR1 SGHTA and CDR2 FQGNSA. The CDR3 has 15 amino acids. The CDR3 sequence is CASSPRQVNFYEQYF.

This sequence joins TRBV6-5 and TRBJ1-1; with no DNA, the TCRdb D assignment of TRBD1 cannot be verified. CDR1 and CDR2 (germline): MNHEY, SVGAGI. This CDR3 is built from 12 residues. The CDR3 sequence is CASSGTGKGSFF.

The rearrangement joins TRBV12-3 or TRBV12-4 to TRBJ1-6; TCRdb picks TRBD1, but there is no DNA to check that call. The CDR3 contains 17 residues. CDR3 region: CASSLNGQGGSDSPLHF.